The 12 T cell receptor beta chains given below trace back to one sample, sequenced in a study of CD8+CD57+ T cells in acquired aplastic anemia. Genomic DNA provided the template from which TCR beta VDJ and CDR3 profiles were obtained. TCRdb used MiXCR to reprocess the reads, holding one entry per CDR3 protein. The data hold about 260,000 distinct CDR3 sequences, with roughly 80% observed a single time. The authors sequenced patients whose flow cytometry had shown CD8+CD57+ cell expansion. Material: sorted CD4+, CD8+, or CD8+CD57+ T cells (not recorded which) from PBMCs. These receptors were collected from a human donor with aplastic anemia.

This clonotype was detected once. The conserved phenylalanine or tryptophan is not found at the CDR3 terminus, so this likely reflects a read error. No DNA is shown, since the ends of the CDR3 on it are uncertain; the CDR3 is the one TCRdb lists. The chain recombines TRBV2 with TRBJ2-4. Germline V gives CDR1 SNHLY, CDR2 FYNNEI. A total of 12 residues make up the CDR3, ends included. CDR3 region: CACGEAGNIQHY.

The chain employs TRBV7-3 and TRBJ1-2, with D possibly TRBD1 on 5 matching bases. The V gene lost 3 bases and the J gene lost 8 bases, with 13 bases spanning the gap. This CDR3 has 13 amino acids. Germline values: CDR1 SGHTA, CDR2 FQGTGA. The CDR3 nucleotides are TGTGCCAGCAGCTTGAGTCCCAAGGGGGGCTACACCTTC. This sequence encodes CASSLSPKGGYTF. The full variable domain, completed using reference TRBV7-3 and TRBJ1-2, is GAGVSQTPSNKVTEKGKYVELRCDPISGHTALYWYRQSLGQGPEFLIYFQGTGAADDSGLPNDRFFAVRPEGSVSTLKIQRTERGDSAVYLCASSLSPKGGYTFGSGTRLTVV.

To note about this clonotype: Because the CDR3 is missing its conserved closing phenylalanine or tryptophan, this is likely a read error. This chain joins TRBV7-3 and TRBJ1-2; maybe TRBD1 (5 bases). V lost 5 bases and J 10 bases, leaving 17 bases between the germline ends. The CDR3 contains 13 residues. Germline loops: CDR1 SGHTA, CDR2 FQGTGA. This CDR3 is CASSVTRGGYYTL. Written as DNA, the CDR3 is TGTGCCAGCAGCGTGACGAGGGGAGGCTACTACACCCTG.

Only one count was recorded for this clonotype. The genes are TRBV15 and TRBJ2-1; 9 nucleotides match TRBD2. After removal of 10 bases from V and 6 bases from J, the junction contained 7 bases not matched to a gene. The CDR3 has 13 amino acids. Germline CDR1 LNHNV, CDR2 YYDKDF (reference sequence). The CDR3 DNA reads TGTGCCAGCAGTTCTAGCGGGGTCAATGAGCAGTTCTTC. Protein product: CASSSSGVNEQFF.

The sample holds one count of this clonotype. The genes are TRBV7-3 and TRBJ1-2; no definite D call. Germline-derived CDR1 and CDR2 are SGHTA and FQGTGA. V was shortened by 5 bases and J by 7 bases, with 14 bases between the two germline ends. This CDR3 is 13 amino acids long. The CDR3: CASSPGRPGGYTF. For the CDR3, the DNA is TGTGCCAGCAGCCCGGGCCGGCCAGGTGGCTACACCTTC. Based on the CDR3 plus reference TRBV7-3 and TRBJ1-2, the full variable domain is GAGVSQTPSNKVTEKGKYVELRCDPISGHTALYWYRQSLGQGPEFLIYFQGTGAADDSGLPNDRFFAVRPEGSVSTLKIQRTERGDSAVYLCASSPGRPGGYTFGSGTRLTVV.

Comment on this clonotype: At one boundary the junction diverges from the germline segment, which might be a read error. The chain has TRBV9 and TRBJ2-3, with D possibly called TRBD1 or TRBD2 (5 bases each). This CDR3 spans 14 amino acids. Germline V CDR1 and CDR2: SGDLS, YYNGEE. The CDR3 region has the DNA TGTGCCAGCAGCGTGGGGGATGAAGACTACTCGGAGCATTTT. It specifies CASSVGDEDYSEHF.

The CDR3 reads CASKPRAGGLDTQYF. CDR3 nucleotide sequence: TGTGCCAGCAAGCCACGAGCGGGCGGGCTCGATACGCAGTATTTT. The V call is TRBV7-8, the J call TRBJ2-3; perhaps TRBD2 as D (6 bases). Germline V gene sequence: CDR1 SGHVS, CDR2 FQNEAQ. Trimming left V 7 bases short and J 6 bases short, with 20 bases between. This CDR3 has 15 residues.

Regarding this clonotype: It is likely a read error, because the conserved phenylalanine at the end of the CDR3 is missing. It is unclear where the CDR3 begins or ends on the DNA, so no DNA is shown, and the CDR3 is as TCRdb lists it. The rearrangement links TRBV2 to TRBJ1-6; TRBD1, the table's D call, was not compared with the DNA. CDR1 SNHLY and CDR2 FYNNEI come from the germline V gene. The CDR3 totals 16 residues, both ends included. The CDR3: CASSLEAGGQPQHFGD.

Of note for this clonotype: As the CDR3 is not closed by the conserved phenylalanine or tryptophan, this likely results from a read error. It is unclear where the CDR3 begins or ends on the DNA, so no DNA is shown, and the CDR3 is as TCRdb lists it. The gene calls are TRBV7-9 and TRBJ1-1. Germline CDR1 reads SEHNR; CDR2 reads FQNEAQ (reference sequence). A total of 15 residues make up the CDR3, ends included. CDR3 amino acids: CASSPDSRGYTFGFL.

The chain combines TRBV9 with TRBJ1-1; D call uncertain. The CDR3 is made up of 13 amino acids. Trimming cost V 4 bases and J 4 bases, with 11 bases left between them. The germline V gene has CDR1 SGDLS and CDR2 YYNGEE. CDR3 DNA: TGTGCCAGCAGCTTTGGATGGGGCACTGAAGCTTTCTTT. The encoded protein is CASSFGWGTEAFF.

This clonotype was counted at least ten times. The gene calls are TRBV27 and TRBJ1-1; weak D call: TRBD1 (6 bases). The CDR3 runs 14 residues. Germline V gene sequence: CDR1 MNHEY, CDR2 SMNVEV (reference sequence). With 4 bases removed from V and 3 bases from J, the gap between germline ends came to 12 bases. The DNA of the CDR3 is TGTGCCAGCAGTTCATGGGGGCTGGACACTGAAGCTTTCTTT. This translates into CASSSWGLDTEAFF.

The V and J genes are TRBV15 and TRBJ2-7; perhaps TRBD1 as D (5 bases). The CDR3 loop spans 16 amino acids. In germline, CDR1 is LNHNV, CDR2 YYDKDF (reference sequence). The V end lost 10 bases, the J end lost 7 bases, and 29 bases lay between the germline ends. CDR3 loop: CASRTPGEANLAEQYV. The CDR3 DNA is TGTGCCAGCAGGACACCGGGCGAGGCGAACCTGGCGGAGCAGTACGTC.